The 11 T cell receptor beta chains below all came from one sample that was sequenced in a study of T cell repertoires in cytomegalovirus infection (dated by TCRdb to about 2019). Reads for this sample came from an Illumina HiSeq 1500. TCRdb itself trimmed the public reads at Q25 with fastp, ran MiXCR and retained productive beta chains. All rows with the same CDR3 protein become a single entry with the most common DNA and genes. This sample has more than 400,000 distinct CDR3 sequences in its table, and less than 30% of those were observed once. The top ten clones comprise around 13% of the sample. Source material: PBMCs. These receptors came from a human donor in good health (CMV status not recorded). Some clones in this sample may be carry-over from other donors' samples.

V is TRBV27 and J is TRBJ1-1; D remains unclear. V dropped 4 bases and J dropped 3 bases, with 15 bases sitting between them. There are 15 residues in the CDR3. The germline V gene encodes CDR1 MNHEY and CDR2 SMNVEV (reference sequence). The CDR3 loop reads CASSSPPGAHTEAFF. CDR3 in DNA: TGTGCCAGCAGTTCGCCCCCGGGAGCACACACTGAAGCTTTCTTT.

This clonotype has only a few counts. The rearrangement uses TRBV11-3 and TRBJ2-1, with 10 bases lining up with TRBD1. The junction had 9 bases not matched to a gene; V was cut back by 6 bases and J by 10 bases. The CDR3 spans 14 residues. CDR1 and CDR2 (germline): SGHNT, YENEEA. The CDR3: CASRTGTGAIEQFF. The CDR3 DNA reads TGTGCCAGCAGGACCGGGACAGGGGCAATAGAGCAGTTCTTC.

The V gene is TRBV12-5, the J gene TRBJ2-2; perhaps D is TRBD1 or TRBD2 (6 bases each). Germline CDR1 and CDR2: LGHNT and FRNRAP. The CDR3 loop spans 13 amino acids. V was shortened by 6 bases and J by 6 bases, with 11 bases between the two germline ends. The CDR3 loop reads CASGEGGSGELFF. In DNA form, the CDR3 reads TGTGCTAGTGGAGAGGGGGGCTCCGGGGAGCTGTTTTTT.

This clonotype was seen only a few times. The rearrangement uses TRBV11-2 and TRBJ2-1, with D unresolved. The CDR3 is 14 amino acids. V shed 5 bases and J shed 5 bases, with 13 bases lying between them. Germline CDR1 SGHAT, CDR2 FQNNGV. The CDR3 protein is CASSPLAFNNEQFF. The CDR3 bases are TGTGCCAGCAGCCCTCTGGCGTTTAACAATGAGCAGTTCTTC.

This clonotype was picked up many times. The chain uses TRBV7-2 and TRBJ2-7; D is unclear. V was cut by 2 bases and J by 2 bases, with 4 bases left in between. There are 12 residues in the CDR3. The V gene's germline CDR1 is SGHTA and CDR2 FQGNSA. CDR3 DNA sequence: TGTGCCAGCAGCTTAAACGCCTACGAGCAGTACTTC. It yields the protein CASSLNAYEQYF.

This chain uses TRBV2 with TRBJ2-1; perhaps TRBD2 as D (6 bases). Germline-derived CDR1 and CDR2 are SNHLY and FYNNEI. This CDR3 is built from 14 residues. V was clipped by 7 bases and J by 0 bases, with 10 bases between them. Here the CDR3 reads CASIRRDSYNEQFF. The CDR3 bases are TGTGCCAGCATCCGGCGGGACTCCTACAATGAGCAGTTCTTC. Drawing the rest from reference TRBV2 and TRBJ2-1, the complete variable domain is EPEVTQTPSHQVTQMGQEVILRCVPISNHLYFYWYRQILGQKVEFLVSFYNNEISEKSEIFDDQFSVERPDGSNFTLKIRSTKLEDSAMYFCASIRRDSYNEQFFGPGTRLTVL.

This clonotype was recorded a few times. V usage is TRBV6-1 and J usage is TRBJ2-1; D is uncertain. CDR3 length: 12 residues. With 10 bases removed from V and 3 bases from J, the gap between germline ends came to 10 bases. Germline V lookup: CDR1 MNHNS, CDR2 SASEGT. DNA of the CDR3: TGTGCCATCGGGCCCGGCTACAATGAGCAGTTCTTC. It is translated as CAIGPGYNEQFF.

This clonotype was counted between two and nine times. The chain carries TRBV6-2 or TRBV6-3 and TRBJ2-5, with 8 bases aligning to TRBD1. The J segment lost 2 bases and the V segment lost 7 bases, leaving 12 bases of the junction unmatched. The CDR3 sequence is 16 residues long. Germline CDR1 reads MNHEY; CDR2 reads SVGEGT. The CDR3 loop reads CASTEWTGTIQETQYF. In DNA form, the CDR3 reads TGTGCCAGCACCGAATGGACAGGGACAATACAAGAGACCCAGTACTTC.

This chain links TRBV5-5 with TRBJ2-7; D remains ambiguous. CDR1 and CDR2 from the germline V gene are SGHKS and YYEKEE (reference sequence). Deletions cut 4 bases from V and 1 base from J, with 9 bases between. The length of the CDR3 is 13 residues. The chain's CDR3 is CASSVTVSYEQYV. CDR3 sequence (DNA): TGTGCCAGCAGCGTTACAGTGTCCTACGAGCAGTACGTC.

In DNA, the CDR3 is TGTGCCAGCAGCTTAGACTTATGGGGCAAGGCTTTCTTT. Amino acids: CASSLDLWGKAFF. This chain uses TRBV7-2 with TRBJ1-1, with D perhaps TRBD1 (5 bases). Germline V lookup: CDR1 SGHTA, CDR2 FQGNSA. V lost 1 base and J lost 11, with 14 bases in between. This CDR3 comprises 13 residues.

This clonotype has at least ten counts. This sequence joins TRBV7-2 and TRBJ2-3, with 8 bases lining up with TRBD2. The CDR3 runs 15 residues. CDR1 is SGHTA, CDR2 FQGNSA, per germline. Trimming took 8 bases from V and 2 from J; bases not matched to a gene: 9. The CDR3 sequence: CASEPGLGVTDTQYF. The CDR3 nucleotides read TGTGCCAGCGAACCGGGACTAGGTGTCACAGATACGCAGTATTTT.